The 29 T cell receptor beta chains below all came from one sample that was sequenced in a study of shared clonotypes between healthy human individuals. This table comes from immunoSEQ multiplex PCR, and its TCRdb copy is limited to in-frame clones, with some not included. Counted here are over 1.4 million clones, around 95% occurring once; the ten biggest clones make up roughly 1.2%. Sequencing input: naive CD4+ T cells sorted from blood. Stated subset: CD45RA+ positively selected. All receptors come from a man under 40 in good health.

J is TRBJ2-3 and V is TRBV5-4; weak D call: TRBD1 (6 bases). The CDR3 sequence is 15 residues long. Trimming took 2 bases from V and 3 from J, leaving 13 bases between them. The V gene's germline CDR1 is SGHNT and CDR2 YYREEE (reference sequence). CDR3 sequence (DNA): TGTGCCAGCAGCTTACCAGGGGTAGGGACAGATACGCAGTATTTT. Amino acids: CASSLPGVGTDTQYF. Complete variable domain (other parts from reference TRBV5-4 and TRBJ2-3): ETGVTQSPTHLIKTRGQQVTLRCSSQSGHNTVSWYQQALGQGPQFIFQYYREEENGRGNFPPRFSGLQFPNYSSELNVNALELDDSALYLCASSLPGVGTDTQYFGPGTRLTVL.

The J gene is TRBJ2-7, the V gene TRBV18; 9 bases align to TRBD2. CDR1 and CDR2 (germline): KGHSH, LQKENI. J gave up 7 bases and V 3 bases, and 16 bases lay outside the gene matches. The CDR3 runs 17 residues. The CDR3 coding sequence is TGTGCCAGCTCACCCTTGTCTGGGGTACTAGCGGGTAGTGAGCAGTACTTC. This gives the protein CASSPLSGVLAGSEQYF.

This chain links TRBV5-1 with TRBJ2-7, with D unresolved. Trimming took 2 bases from V and 5 from J, leaving 5 bases between them. Germline loops: CDR1 SGHRS, CDR2 YFSETQ. This CDR3 is built from 11 residues. The DNA of the CDR3 is TGCGCCAGCAGCTTCGCGAACGAGCAGTACTTC. This encodes CASSFANEQYF.

The chain recombines TRBV7-6 with TRBJ2-2; D is uncertain. Trimming removed 3 bases from V and 1 base from J, with 6 bases in between. Per the germline V gene, CDR1 is SGHVS and CDR2 is FNYEAQ. The CDR3 runs to 14 residues. The CDR3 coding sequence is TGTGCCAGCAGCTTTGGGATGAACACCGGGGAGCTGTTTTTT. This translates into CASSFGMNTGELFF.

This chain links TRBV7-2 with TRBJ2-1; 7 bases line up with TRBD2. CDR1 and CDR2 (germline): SGHTA, FQGNSA. Trimming removed 3 bases from V and 4 bases from J; junction bases left unmatched: 9. This CDR3 region has 16 residues. The CDR3 DNA reads TGTGCCAGCAGCTTGATGGGGGGGACCCAGTACAATGAGCAGTTCTTC. Protein product: CASSLMGGTQYNEQFF.

The chain uses TRBV10-3 and TRBJ1-5, with TRBD1 identical over 11 bases. Germline CDR1 is ENHRY and CDR2 is SYGVKD. Germline trimming cut 4 bases from V and 8 bases from J; bases unmatched to any gene: 4. CDR3 length equals 14 residues. DNA of the CDR3: TGTGCCATCAGTGCCGGGACAGGGGGAAAGCCCCAGCATTTT. It yields the protein CAISAGTGGKPQHF.

The chain joins TRBV5-6 to TRBJ2-3; TRBD2 aligns across 10 bases. The CDR3 spans 14 residues. V shed 1 base and J 4 bases; nucleotides not matched to a gene: 0. The germline gives CDR1 SGHDT, CDR2 YYEEEE. The CDR3 nucleotides are TGTGCCAGCAGCTTGAGCGGGAGGGCAGATACGCAGTATTTT. This gives the protein CASSLSGRADTQYF.

The chain couples TRBV2 to TRBJ1-5, with D hard to call. V was pared by 9 bases and J by 3 bases, with 9 bases between. CDR1 and CDR2 (germline): SNHLY, FYNNEI. This CDR3 comprises 12 residues. Here the CDR3 reads CASARANQPQHF. Written as DNA, the CDR3 is TGTGCCAGTGCTAGGGCCAATCAGCCCCAGCATTTT.

The chain couples TRBV10-3 to TRBJ1-4; 7 nucleotides align to TRBD1. Germline CDR1 and CDR2: ENHRY and SYGVKD. J gave up 6 bases and V 3 bases, and 4 bases lay outside the gene matches. CDR3 length: 14 residues. The CDR3 spells CAISEAGTDEKLFF. DNA of the CDR3: TGTGCCATCAGTGAAGCCGGGACAGATGAAAAACTGTTTTTT.

This chain joins TRBV9 and TRBJ2-5, with TRBD2 as a possible D gene (6 bases). This CDR3 comprises 16 residues. CDR1 is SGDLS, CDR2 YYNGEE, per germline. Deletions cut 0 bases from V and 1 base from J, with 13 bases between. The DNA of the CDR3 is TGTGCCAGCAGCGTAGATGGGGGGAGAAGCCAAGAGACCCAGTACTTC. It is translated as CASSVDGGRSQETQYF.

This sequence joins TRBV29-1 and TRBJ2-3; weak D call: TRBD1 (5 bases). The CDR3 totals 14 residues. The V gene's germline CDR1 is SQVTM and CDR2 ANQGSEA. With 7 bases removed from V and 1 base from J, the gap between germline ends came to 15 bases. Here the CDR3 reads CSAIRGMGTDTQYF. The CDR3 region has the DNA TGCAGCGCGATTAGGGGCATGGGCACAGATACGCAGTATTTT.

This chain connects TRBV7-9 to TRBJ2-7; D is unresolved. Trimming stripped 11 bases from V and 2 bases from J, with 19 bases between. This CDR3 spans 14 amino acids. Germline V gene sequence: CDR1 SEHNR, CDR2 FQNEAQ (reference sequence). CDR3 sequence reads: CALERVLETYEQYF. Here the CDR3 DNA reads TGTGCCCTGGAACGCGTCCTGGAAACCTACGAGCAGTACTTC.

V is TRBV25-1 and J is TRBJ2-1, with D unclear. Trimming pared 2 bases from V and 4 bases from J, leaving 12 bases between. CDR1 is MGHDK, CDR2 SYGVNS, per germline. This CDR3 spans 15 amino acids. The CDR3 nucleotides are TGTGCCAGCAGTGAAACGGCTACCGCGTACAATGAGCAGTTCTTC. Translated, it gives CASSETATAYNEQFF.

The CDR3 nucleotides are TGTGCCCTCCCAGGAAGAGAGCAGTACTTC. This sequence encodes CALPGREQYF. This rearrangement joins TRBV30 to TRBJ2-7, with D hard to call. CDR1 and CDR2 (germline): GTSNPN, SVGIG (reference sequence). The CDR3 loop spans 10 amino acids. V shed 8 bases and J shed 7 bases, with 12 bases lying between them.

The chain recombines TRBV6-1 with TRBJ2-1; D remains ambiguous. CDR1 is MNHNS, CDR2 SASEGT, per germline. Trimming shortened V by 3 bases and J by 1 base, and 13 bases separated the two germline ends. This CDR3 region has 16 residues. The CDR3 sequence is CASSDQHAISYNEQFF. The DNA for the CDR3 is TGTGCCAGCAGTGACCAACACGCCATTTCCTACAATGAGCAGTTCTTC.

This chain joins TRBV28 and TRBJ2-7; a weak D match, TRBD2 (6 bases). This CDR3 contains 12 residues. The V end was cut by 7 bases, the J end by 3 bases, with 10 bases between. Germline CDR1 reads MDHEN; CDR2 reads SYDVKM. The CDR3 sequence is CASTGGIYEQYF. The CDR3 nucleotides are TGTGCCAGCACCGGAGGGATCTACGAGCAGTACTTC.

CDR3 in amino acids: CASSPRAPREYEQYF. CDR3 bases: TGTGCCAGCAGTCCCCGGGCCCCCAGGGAATACGAGCAGTACTTC. The V and J genes are TRBV6-6 and TRBJ2-7; possibly TRBD1 for D (5 bases). Germline CDR1 reads MNHNY; CDR2 reads SVGAGI (reference sequence). The CDR3 loop spans 15 amino acids. With 5 bases removed from V and 4 bases from J, the gap between germline ends came to 18 bases.

The V call is TRBV10-1, the J call TRBJ2-5; TRBD1 agrees at 8 bases. Germline trimming cut 8 bases from V and 5 bases from J; bases unmatched to any gene: 7. There are 13 residues in the CDR3. Germline values: CDR1 WNHNN, CDR2 SYGVQD (reference sequence). The CDR3 DNA follows: TGCGCCAGCTCGGACAGGGCTTGGGAGACCCAGTACTTC. This translates into CASSDRAWETQYF.

The chain recombines TRBV28 with TRBJ2-1, with 9 nucleotides matching TRBD1. CDR3 length: 17 amino acids. Germline CDR1 and CDR2: MDHEN and SYDVKM. V was clipped by 1 base and J by 3 bases; unmatched bases: 7. The CDR3 sequence is CASSLLGQGSFYNEQFF. CDR3 DNA sequence: TGTGCCAGCAGTTTATTAGGACAGGGGTCCTTCTACAATGAGCAGTTCTTC.

This chain uses TRBV19 with TRBJ2-7; 12 nucleotides align to TRBD2. The CDR3 length is 15 residues. The V segment lost 2 bases and the J segment 3 bases; nucleotides outside the gene matches: 2. Germline values: CDR1 LNHDA, CDR2 SQIVND (reference sequence). The CDR3 coding sequence is TGTGCCAGTAGTATACGGACTAGCGGGAACTACGAGCAGTACTTC. This translates into CASSIRTSGNYEQYF.

The V and J genes are TRBV28 and TRBJ2-2; TRBD2 matches at 7 bases. Per the germline V gene, CDR1 is MDHEN and CDR2 is SYDVKM. The trim removed 4 bases at V and 0 bases at J, leaving 11 bases unmatched. The CDR3 spans 18 residues. DNA for the CDR3: TGTGCCAGCAGTTGGGGACTAAAATTCGGGGCGAACACCGGGGAGCTGTTTTTT. Protein sequence: CASSWGLKFGANTGELFF.

The chain links TRBV5-6 to TRBJ2-3; 10 bases match TRBD1. The CDR3 spans 16 residues. V shed 3 bases and J 3 bases; nucleotides not matched to a gene: 7. Germline lookup yields CDR1 SGHDT and CDR2 YYEEEE. Here the CDR3 DNA reads TGTGCCAGCAGCTGGGACAGGGGAGAGGTGACAGATACGCAGTATTTT. Translated, it gives CASSWDRGEVTDTQYF.

The chain has TRBV7-2 and TRBJ2-1; D unclear. In germline, CDR1 is SGHTA, CDR2 FQGNSA. Trimming stripped 1 base from V and 1 base from J, with 11 bases between. This CDR3 contains 16 residues. The CDR3 DNA is TGTGCCAGCAGCTTAGACCCCTTTATATCCTACAATGAGCAGTTCTTC. This codes for CASSLDPFISYNEQFF.

The CDR3 protein is CASSLNLQRDYGYTF. The CDR3 DNA reads as TGTGCCAGCAGTCTCAACCTTCAGCGGGACTATGGCTACACCTTC. This chain uses TRBV27 with TRBJ1-2; D remains ambiguous. The germline V gene has CDR1 MNHEY and CDR2 SMNVEV (reference sequence). This CDR3 region has 15 residues. Trimming stripped 5 bases from V and 3 bases from J, with 16 bases between.

The rearrangement uses TRBV9 and TRBJ2-3; D ambiguous. V was trimmed by 3 bases and J by 7 bases, leaving 12 bases between them. Germline CDR1 SGDLS, CDR2 YYNGEE. The CDR3 sequence is 13 residues long. CDR3 DNA: TGTGCCAGCAGCGGTCGGGCAGGCCATACGCAGTATTTT. Its translation: CASSGRAGHTQYF.

This chain joins TRBV2 and TRBJ1-5; D may be TRBD1 (5 bases). CDR1 and CDR2 from the germline V gene are SNHLY and FYNNEI. CDR3 length equals 12 residues. The V end was cut by 4 bases, the J end by 6 bases, with 7 bases between. The CDR3 is CASSVDSQPQHF. CDR3 sequence (DNA): TGTGCCAGCAGTGTTGACAGTCAGCCCCAGCATTTT.

The rearrangement joins TRBV6-5 to TRBJ2-7; 13 bases are shared with TRBD2. The V segment lost 2 bases and the J segment 3 bases; nucleotides outside the gene matches: 4. CDR1 MNHEY and CDR2 SVGAGI come from the germline V gene. The CDR3 totals 16 residues. The CDR3 loop reads CASSYRTSGSFYEQYF. As DNA, the CDR3 is TGTGCCAGCAGTTACCGGACTAGCGGGAGCTTCTACGAGCAGTACTTC.

On this clone: The sample contains more than one DNA sequence encoding this CDR3. The gene calls are TRBV5-4 and TRBJ2-1; no clear D gene. Deletions cut 0 bases from V and 0 bases from J, with 7 bases between. Germline loops: CDR1 SGHNT, CDR2 YYREEE (reference sequence). The CDR3 runs to 15 residues. The CDR3 DNA follows: TGTGCCAGCAGCTTGGGAGGAAGCTCCTACAATGAGCAGTTCTTC. Residues: CASSLGGSSYNEQFF.

V gene TRBV11-2 combines with J gene TRBJ2-7; 8 positions match TRBD1. The CDR3 is 14 residues long. CDR1 and CDR2 from the germline V gene are SGHAT and FQNNGV. Trimming at V came to 3 bases and at J to 5 bases, leaving 6 bases not matched to a gene. The CDR3: CASSFDRGRDEQYF. The CDR3, as DNA: TGTGCCAGCAGCTTTGACAGGGGTCGGGACGAGCAGTACTTC. Complete variable domain (other parts from reference TRBV11-2 and TRBJ2-7): EAGVAQSPRYKIIEKRQSVAFWCNPISGHATLYWYQQILGQGPKLLIQFQNNGVVDDSQLPKDRFSAERLKGVDSTLKIQPAKLEDSAVYLCASSFDRGRDEQYFGPGTRLTVT.